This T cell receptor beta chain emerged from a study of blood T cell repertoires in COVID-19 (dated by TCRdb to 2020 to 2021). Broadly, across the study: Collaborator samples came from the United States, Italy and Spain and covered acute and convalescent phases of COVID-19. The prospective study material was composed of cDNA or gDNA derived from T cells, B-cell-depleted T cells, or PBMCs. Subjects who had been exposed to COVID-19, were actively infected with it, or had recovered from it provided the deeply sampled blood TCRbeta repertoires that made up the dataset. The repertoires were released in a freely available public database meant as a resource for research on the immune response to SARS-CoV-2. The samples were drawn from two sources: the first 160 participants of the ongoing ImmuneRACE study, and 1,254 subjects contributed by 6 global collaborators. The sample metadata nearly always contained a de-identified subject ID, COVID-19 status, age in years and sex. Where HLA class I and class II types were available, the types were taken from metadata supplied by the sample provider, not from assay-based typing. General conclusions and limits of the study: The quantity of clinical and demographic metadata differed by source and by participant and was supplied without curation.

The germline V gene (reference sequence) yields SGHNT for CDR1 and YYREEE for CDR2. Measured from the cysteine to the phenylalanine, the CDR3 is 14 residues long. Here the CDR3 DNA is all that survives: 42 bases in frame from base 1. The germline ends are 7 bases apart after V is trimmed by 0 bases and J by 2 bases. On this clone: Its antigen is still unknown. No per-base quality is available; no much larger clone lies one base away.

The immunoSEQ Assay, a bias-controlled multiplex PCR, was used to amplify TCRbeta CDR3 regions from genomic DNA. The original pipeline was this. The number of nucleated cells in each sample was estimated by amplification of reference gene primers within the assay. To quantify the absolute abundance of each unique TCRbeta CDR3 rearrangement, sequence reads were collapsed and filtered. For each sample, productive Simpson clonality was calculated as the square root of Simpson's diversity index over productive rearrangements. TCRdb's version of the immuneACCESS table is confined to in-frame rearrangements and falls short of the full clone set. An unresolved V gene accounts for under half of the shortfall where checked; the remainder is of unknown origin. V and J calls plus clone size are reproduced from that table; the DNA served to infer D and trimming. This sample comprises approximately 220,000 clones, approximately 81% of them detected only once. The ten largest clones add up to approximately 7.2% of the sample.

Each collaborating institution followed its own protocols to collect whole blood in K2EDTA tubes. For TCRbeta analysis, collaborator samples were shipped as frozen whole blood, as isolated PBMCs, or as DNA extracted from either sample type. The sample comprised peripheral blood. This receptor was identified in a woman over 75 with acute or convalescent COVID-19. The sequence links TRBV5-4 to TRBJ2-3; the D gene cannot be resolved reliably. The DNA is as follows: TGTGCCAGCAGCTTGGAACAGTTCACAGATACGCAGTATTTT. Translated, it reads CASSLEQFTDTQYF. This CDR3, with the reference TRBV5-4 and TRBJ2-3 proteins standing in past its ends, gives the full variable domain ETGVTQSPTHLIKTRGQQVTLRCSSQSGHNTVSWYQQALGQGPQFIFQYYREEENGRGNFPPRFSGLQFPNYSSELNVNALELDDSALYLCASSLEQFTDTQYFGPGTRLTVL.